The entry that follows covers one T cell receptor beta chain sequence. The specificity of this receptor is unknown. Within one base of it there is no much larger clone, and no base qualities were kept. The sample comes from a study of blood T cell repertoires in COVID-19 (dated by TCRdb to 2018 to 2020). General notes on the study: Collaborator samples came from the United States, Italy and Spain and covered acute and convalescent phases of COVID-19. The material from the prospective study consisted of cDNA or gDNA derived from T cells, B-cell-depleted T cells, or PBMCs. Deeply sampled blood TCRbeta repertoires from subjects exposed to, actively infected with, or recovered from COVID-19 were included in the dataset. The repertoires were made available in a free public database intended to serve as a resource for research on the immune response to SARS-CoV-2. The samples were drawn from the first 160 participants of the ongoing ImmuneRACE study and from 1,254 subjects provided by 6 global collaborators. Sample metadata almost always included a de-identified subject ID, COVID-19 status, age in years and sex. Where HLA class I and class II types were available, the types were taken from metadata supplied by the sample provider, not from assay-based typing.

TCRbeta CDR3 regions were amplified from genomic DNA by means of the immunoSEQ Assay, a bias-controlled multiplex PCR. On the authors' methods: Nucleated cell counts per sample were estimated from amplification of reference gene primers within the assay. Sequence reads were collapsed and filtered to measure the absolute abundance of every unique TCRbeta CDR3 rearrangement. For each sample, productive Simpson clonality was calculated as the square root of Simpson's diversity index across productive rearrangements. Drawn from immuneACCESS, this table holds only the in-frame rearrangements with V and J called that TCRdb kept. Clones are partly lost; checked studies trace under half to an unresolved V gene and leave the rest unexplained. From that table come the V and J calls and clone size; the DNA was used to work out D and trimming. The sample table shows about 190,000 clones, and 90% are seen once. The ten largest clones add up to about 0.59% of the sample.

Whole blood was collected in K2EDTA tubes by collaborating institutions according to the institutions' own protocols. Collaborator samples were shipped for TCRbeta analysis as frozen whole blood, isolated PBMCs, or DNA extracted from either sample type. Relative to germline, V is 4 bases shorter and J is 4 bases shorter, with 14 bases between their ends. The CDR3 sequence holds 14 residues, the cysteine and phenylalanine included. The DNA shown is the 42-base CDR3, in frame from base 1. Sequences SGHRS (CDR1) and YFSETQ (CDR2) are obtained from the germline V gene. Study-wide conclusions, independent of this receptor: The amount of clinical and demographic metadata varied by source and participant and was provided uncurated.

The V and J genes are TRBV5-1 and TRBJ1-2; perhaps TRBD1 is the D gene, with 6 bases matching. The clonotype was recovered from a man in his fifties or sixties with acute or convalescent COVID-19. What was sequenced was peripheral blood. The DNA is TGCGCCAGCAGCGTGGACAGAAAACCCTATGGCTACACCTTC. Translated, it reads CASSVDRKPYGYTF.